Here is one T cell receptor (beta chain) with its context. Its antigen is not known. MiXCR, applied by TCRdb to the reads, yields one record per CDR3 protein. The sample records about 900,000 distinct CDR3 sequences, less than 40% being singletons. This sample stems from a study of T cell repertoires in cytomegalovirus infection. In the study overall: Recently identified HLA-C-restricted CMV epitopes and well-studied HLA-B-restricted CMV epitopes were used by the study. Public signatures in TCR beta pointed to CMV infection and matching HLA type.

Regarding the study as a whole: Clonotype analysis showed dominance of the ex vivo response by HLA-C-restricted CMV-specific TCR beta clonotypes.

Germline V CDR1 and CDR2: MNHEY, SMNVEV (reference sequence). The V gene lost 4 bases and the J gene lost 3 bases, with 13 bases spanning the gap. The CDR3 has 14 amino acids. The rearrangement joins TRBV27 to TRBJ2-7; D might be TRBD1 (5 bases). The receptor was isolated from a human donor in good health (CMV status not recorded). Some clones in this sample may be carry-over from other donors' samples. The source material was cultured CD8+ T cells from PBMCs, sampled from culture after CMV antigen stimulation. CDR3 sequence reads: CASSYRQFFYEQYF. DNA of the CDR3: TGTGCCAGCAGTTACCGACAGTTCTTCTACGAGCAGTACTTC.